The 20 T cell receptor beta chains below come from one sample, sequenced in a study of blood T cell repertoires in COVID-19. Profiled with immunoSEQ multiplex PCR; TCRdb holds only in-frame clones, not every one. This repertoire shows 200,000 to 300,000 clones, roughly 81% found once; its top ten account for about 4%. The sample comprised peripheral blood. Receptor source: a man aged 50 or older with acute or convalescent COVID-19.

This sequence joins TRBV18 and TRBJ2-7; D may be TRBD1 (6 bases). CDR3 length equals 16 residues. CDR1 and CDR2 (germline): KGHSH, LQKENI. The V end was cut by 0 bases, the J end by 3 bases, with 15 bases between. CDR3 nucleotides: TGTGCCAGCTCACCACCTCAGGGGACGAGTTTCTACGAGCAGTACTTC. Its translation is CASSPPQGTSFYEQYF. The full variable domain, its missing parts supplied by reference TRBV18 and TRBJ2-7, is NAGVMQNPRHLVRRRGQEARLRCSPMKGHSHVYWYRQLPEEGLKFMVYLQKENIIDESGMPKERFSAEFPKEGPSILRIQQVVRGDSAAYFCASSPPQGTSFYEQYFGPGTRLTVT.

The V gene is TRBV7-9, the J gene TRBJ2-6, with D possibly being TRBD1 (6 bases). Trimming removed 4 bases at V and 0 bases at J, with 16 bases between. The germline gives CDR1 SEHNR, CDR2 FQNEAQ (reference sequence). The CDR3 is 18 amino acids. The CDR3 coding sequence is TGTGCCAGCAGCTCGGAACAGGGAAAAAACTCTGGGGCCAACGTCCTGACTTTC. It is translated as CASSSEQGKNSGANVLTF.

V and J are TRBV6-6 and TRBJ1-2; TRBD1 is a possible D gene (6 bases). The V gene lost 5 bases and the J gene lost 1 base, with 11 bases spanning the gap. Germline CDR1 is MNHNY and CDR2 is SVGAGI (reference sequence). The CDR3 runs 14 residues. CDR3 DNA sequence: TGTGCCAGCAGTCCGTGGACAGTTAACTATGGCTACACCTTC. This sequence encodes CASSPWTVNYGYTF.

This clone was observed once. The V and J genes are TRBV2 and TRBJ2-7; the match to TRBD2 covers 8 bases. CDR3 length: 15 amino acids. The germline V gene has CDR1 SNHLY and CDR2 FYNNEI. Trimming removed 4 bases from V and 7 bases from J; junction bases left unmatched: 12. The CDR3 loop reads CASSVSTSGPREQYF. The CDR3 DNA reads as TGTGCCAGCAGTGTTAGTACTAGCGGACCTAGGGAGCAGTACTTC.

J is TRBJ2-1 and V is TRBV7-3; 8 bases agree with TRBD1. CDR3 length equals 15 residues. Germline CDR1 is SGHTA and CDR2 is FQGTGA. The ends lost 4 bases at V and 7 bases at J; junction bases unmatched: 9. The CDR3 sequence: CASSYGTGGSNEQFF. Written as DNA, the CDR3 is TGTGCCAGCAGCTACGGGACAGGAGGATCAAATGAGCAGTTCTTC.

V usage is TRBV5-1 and J usage is TRBJ1-2; D possibly corresponds to TRBD1 (6 bases). V lost 5 bases and J lost 6, with 20 bases in between. The CDR3 is 15 residues long. Germline V lookup: CDR1 SGHRS, CDR2 YFSETQ. Here the CDR3 reads CASSLGPGARDGYTF. The CDR3 DNA reads as TGCGCCAGCAGTCTCGGCCCAGGGGCCCGCGATGGCTACACCTTC. Full variable domain (rest looked up from reference TRBV5-1 and TRBJ1-2): KAGVTQTPRYLIKTRGQQVTLSCSPISGHRSVSWYQQTPGQGLQFLFEYFSETQRNKGNFPGRFSGRQFSNSRSEMNVSTLELGDSALYLCASSLGPGARDGYTFGSGTRLTVV.

The genes are TRBV5-1 and TRBJ2-7; TRBD2 matches 10 bases. V was pared by 1 base and J by 3 bases, with 4 bases of the junction left unmatched. Germline V gene data show CDR1 as SGHRS and CDR2 as YFSETQ. The CDR3 is 15 amino acids. This chain's CDR3 is CASSLTSGTFYEQYF. The CDR3 nucleotides read TGCGCCAGCAGCTTGACTAGCGGGACCTTCTACGAGCAGTACTTC.

This clone was seen a handful of times. The chain has TRBV9 and TRBJ1-4; 9 bases fit TRBD1. This CDR3 has 15 residues. CDR1 and CDR2 (germline): SGDLS, YYNGEE. The V and J ends lost 4 bases and 6 bases, in that order; junction bases with no gene match: 7. Written as DNA, the CDR3 is TGTGCCAGCAGCCAAACCGGGACAGGGTATGAAAAACTGTTTTTT. Protein: CASSQTGTGYEKLFF. The full variable domain, in which reference TRBV9 and TRBJ1-4 provide the parts outside the CDR3, is DSGVTQTPKHLITATGQRVTLRCSPRSGDLSVYWYQQSLDQGLQFLIQYYNGEERAKGNILERFSAQQFPDLHSELNLSSLELGDSALYFCASSQTGTGYEKLFFGSGTQLSVL.

About this clone itself: Other DNA variants within this sample encode the same CDR3. The chain joins TRBV14 to TRBJ1-1; no reliable D call. Germline V lookup: CDR1 SGHDN, CDR2 FVKESK. With 0 bases removed from V and 1 base from J, the gap between germline ends came to 3 bases. The CDR3 consists of 13 residues. The CDR3 DNA follows: TGTGCCAGCAGCCAAGATAGGAACACTGAAGCTTTCTTT. It encodes CASSQDRNTEAFF.

This chain connects TRBV28 to TRBJ1-5; no firm D call. Germline V gene lookup returns CDR1 MDHEN and CDR2 SYDVKM. CDR3 size: 13 residues. Trimming removed 7 bases from V and 2 bases from J, with 9 bases in between. The CDR3 coding sequence is TGTGCCAGCAACGACTCGGGCAATCAGCCCCAGCATTTT. As protein: CASNDSGNQPQHF.

The rearrangement uses TRBV19 and TRBJ2-5; 7 nucleotides match TRBD1. The CDR3 totals 15 residues. With 5 bases clipped from V and 4 bases from J, the junction kept 10 bases outside the gene matches. Germline loops: CDR1 LNHDA, CDR2 SQIVND (reference sequence). CDR3 sequence reads: CASSFRQGLVETQYF. The CDR3 DNA reads TGTGCCAGTAGTTTCCGACAGGGTCTTGTAGAGACCCAGTACTTC.

This clone was found a few times. V is TRBV19 and J is TRBJ1-1; D is possibly TRBD1 (5 bases). Germline V gene lookup returns CDR1 LNHDA and CDR2 SQIVND (reference sequence). CDR3 length: 13 amino acids. V dropped 4 bases and J dropped 4 bases, with 10 bases sitting between them. CDR3 bases: TGTGCCAGTAGTAGCTGGGGACTCACTGAAGCTTTCTTT. Translated, it gives CASSSWGLTEAFF.

The rearrangement links TRBV28 to TRBJ1-2, with D maybe TRBD1 (5 bases). The CDR3 covers 13 residues. V was cut by 11 bases and J by 0 bases, with 13 bases left in between. The germline V gene has CDR1 MDHEN and CDR2 SYDVKM. The CDR3 is CASFDSPNYGYTF. The CDR3 DNA reads as TGTGCCTCGTTCGACAGCCCTAACTATGGCTACACCTTC.

J is TRBJ1-2 and V is TRBV27; 7 positions match TRBD1. Losses at the gene ends were 4 bases for V and 4 bases for J; bases not matched to a gene: 3. CDR3 length: 13 amino acids. Germline assignment: CDR1 MNHEY and CDR2 SMNVEV (reference sequence). The CDR3 DNA is TGTGCCAGCAGTTCGACAGGGACCTATGGCTACACCTTC. Protein sequence: CASSSTGTYGYTF.

The chain links TRBV9 to TRBJ2-7; TRBD2 aligns across 8 bases. The length of the CDR3 is 14 residues. CDR1 and CDR2 (germline): SGDLS, YYNGEE. The V gene end was trimmed by 3 bases and the J gene end by 4 bases; junction bases not matched to a gene: 6. The CDR3 bases are TGTGCCAGCAGCGCCACGGGACTAGTGTACGAGCAGTACTTC. Amino acid sequence: CASSATGLVYEQYF.

This sequence joins TRBV4-1 and TRBJ1-6; 9 bases match TRBD1. The CDR3 is made up of 16 amino acids. Unmatched junction bases numbered 8, after V lost 7 bases and J lost 4 bases. CDR1 is MGHRA, CDR2 YSYEKL, per germline. The CDR3 DNA sequence: TGCGCCAGCACCCCACAGGGGGCGGAGTATAATTCACCCCTCCACTTT. Protein: CASTPQGAEYNSPLHF.

The table lists this clone with a few counts. The CDR3 is CASSSNDRAGRYF. In DNA, the CDR3 is TGCGCCAGCAGCTCGAACGACAGGGCGGGTCGGTACTTC. This chain joins TRBV5-1 and TRBJ2-7; TRBD1 aligns across 7 bases. V trimming: 3 bases; J trimming: 12 bases; junction bases outside the gene matches: 12. The length of the CDR3 is 13 residues. The germline gives CDR1 SGHRS, CDR2 YFSETQ.

The gene calls are TRBV11-2 and TRBJ2-7; the match to TRBD1 covers 8 bases. Germline V lookup: CDR1 SGHAT, CDR2 FQNNGV. V lost 5 bases, J lost 1 base, and 4 bases stayed unmatched. The CDR3 is 14 residues long. The CDR3 loop is CASSNNRGSYEQYF. Here the CDR3 DNA reads TGTGCCAGCAGCAACAACAGGGGGTCCTACGAGCAGTACTTC.

The chain joins TRBV4-1 to TRBJ2-2; a weak D match, TRBD1 (7 bases). V lost 4 bases to trimming and J lost 0 bases, with 9 bases between them. The CDR3 sequence is 15 residues long. Germline CDR1 is MGHRA and CDR2 is YSYEKL. The DNA of the CDR3 is TGCGCCAGCAGCCGCGGGACAGCGAACACCGGGGAGCTGTTTTTT. This encodes CASSRGTANTGELFF.

J is TRBJ2-2 and V is TRBV19; perhaps TRBD1 as D (5 bases). V was shortened by 5 bases and J by 3 bases, with 10 bases between the two germline ends. Germline V lookup: CDR1 LNHDA, CDR2 SQIVND (reference sequence). The CDR3 is made up of 14 amino acids. The CDR3 loop is CASSSATDTGELFF. DNA for the CDR3: TGTGCCAGTAGTTCAGCGACAGACACCGGGGAGCTGTTTTTT.